The 14 T cell receptor beta chains in this list originate from one sample, sequenced in a study of blood T cells in healthy people across ages. For the second PCR, which ran for roughly 6 to 12 cycles, a sample-barcoded 5' primer and a J-beta primer mix were used. TCRdb passed the 5' RACE reads through MiXCR, listing each CDR3 protein once. The sample lists about 1.5 million distinct CDR3 sequences; roughly two fifths were seen once. Sequenced sample: blood. The receptors originated from a woman younger than 30 in good health.

V gene TRBV20-1 combines with J gene TRBJ1-1; 8 nucleotides match TRBD1. J was trimmed by 5 bases and V by 5 bases; bases with no gene match: 10. CDR1 is DFQATT, CDR2 SNEGSKA, per germline (reference sequence). CDR3 size: 14 residues. The chain's CDR3 is CSAGTGSLRTEAFF. The CDR3 DNA follows: TGCAGTGCTGGGACAGGTTCGCTCAGGACTGAAGCTTTCTTT.

The genes are TRBV29-1 and TRBJ1-2; D gene unclear. Germline V CDR1 and CDR2: SQVTM, ANQGSEA. The CDR3 runs 12 residues. Trimming pared 7 bases from V and 4 bases from J, leaving 13 bases between. For the CDR3, the DNA is TGCAGCGCCCTGCGGGGTTTCTATGGCTACACCTTC. Translation: CSALRGFYGYTF.

The sample holds a few counts of this clonotype. This chain uses TRBV4-1 with TRBJ2-1, with 12 bases matching TRBD2. V lost 5 bases to trimming and J lost 2 bases; unmatched junction nucleotides: 16. The germline V gene has CDR1 MGHRA and CDR2 YSYEKL. The CDR3 runs 20 residues. CDR3 protein: CASSIRTLAGGRSAYNEQFF. The CDR3 nucleotides read TGCGCCAGCAGCATCCGAACCCTAGCGGGGGGGCGATCCGCCTACAATGAGCAGTTCTTC.

V and J are TRBV6-5 and TRBJ2-5; D is perhaps TRBD2 (6 bases). V lost 6 bases to trimming and J lost 5 bases, with 16 bases between them. CDR3 size: 14 residues. Germline V gene data show CDR1 as MNHEY and CDR2 as SVGAGI. The CDR3 region has the DNA TGTGCCAGCAGCCCTCGACTAGGTTCGGAGACCCAGTACTTC. This encodes CASSPRLGSETQYF.

The chain employs TRBV20-1 and TRBJ1-5; D is possibly TRBD1 (6 bases). This CDR3 has 15 amino acids. Trimming pared 6 bases from V and 0 bases from J, leaving 15 bases between. From germline, CDR1 is DFQATT and CDR2 SNEGSKA (reference sequence). In DNA form, the CDR3 reads TGCAGTGCGTTCAACGGGACACATAGCAATCAGCCCCAGCATTTT. Its translation is CSAFNGTHSNQPQHF.

This clonotype has just a few counts. The chain has TRBV9 and TRBJ2-1, with 8 positions matching TRBD2. The CDR3 spans 19 residues. The germline V gene has CDR1 SGDLS and CDR2 YYNGEE. Germline trimming cut 0 bases from V and 8 bases from J; bases unmatched to any gene: 19. The CDR3 spells CASSVEPLAGVTILDEQFF. The DNA for the CDR3 is TGTGCCAGCAGCGTAGAGCCCCTAGCGGGCGTTACTATTTTGGATGAGCAGTTCTTC. The entire variable domain, with the rest obtained from reference TRBV9 and TRBJ2-1, is as follows: DSGVTQTPKHLITATGQRVTLRCSPRSGDLSVYWYQQSLDQGLQFLIQYYNGEERAKGNILERFSAQQFPDLHSELNLSSLELGDSALYFCASSVEPLAGVTILDEQFFGPGTRLTVL.

This chain joins TRBV6-5 and TRBJ2-5, with TRBD1 as a possible D gene (5 bases). Germline CDR1 is MNHEY and CDR2 is SVGAGI. The ends were cut back, 10 bases at V and 4 bases at J, with 10 bases in the middle. The CDR3 consists of 11 residues. Here the CDR3 DNA reads TGTGCCATCCGAAGGGGAGAGACCCAGTACTTC. Its protein product is CAIRRGETQYF.

The chain recombines TRBV20-1 with TRBJ2-7, with 7 nucleotides matching TRBD1. V was clipped by 5 bases and J by 2 bases; unmatched bases: 6. CDR3 length: 13 residues. The V gene's germline CDR1 is DFQATT and CDR2 SNEGSKA (reference sequence). The CDR3 loop reads CSAGRTGTYEQYF. The CDR3 DNA sequence: TGCAGTGCTGGTAGGACAGGAACCTACGAGCAGTACTTC.

This clonotype was recorded a few times. The rearrangement links TRBV7-2 to TRBJ1-3; unclear D gene. Germline CDR1 reads SGHTA; CDR2 reads FQGNSA. This CDR3 is 13 amino acids long. Trimming left V 8 bases short and J 2 bases short, with 10 bases between. The CDR3 reads CASSPGPGNTIYF. In DNA, the CDR3 is TGTGCCAGCTCACCGGGTCCTGGAAACACCATATATTTT.

The chain uses TRBV12-5 and TRBJ2-1; TRBD2 aligns across 8 bases. V was pared by 7 bases and J by 3 bases, with 11 bases of the junction left unmatched. This CDR3 has 16 residues. CDR1 and CDR2 (germline): LGHNT, FRNRAP. This chain's CDR3 is CASAPEAGAIYNEQFF. The CDR3 DNA follows: TGTGCTAGTGCCCCCGAAGCGGGAGCCATCTACAATGAGCAGTTCTTC.

This clonotype showed up just a few times. The chain links TRBV5-1 to TRBJ2-1; 7 nucleotides match TRBD2. Trimming removed 0 bases from V and 6 bases from J; junction bases left unmatched: 6. Germline V CDR1 and CDR2: SGHRS, YFSETQ. The CDR3 is 15 amino acids. Here the CDR3 DNA reads TGCGCCAGCAGCTTGGGGCTAGCGGTCTTCAATGAGCAGTTCTTC. Translated, it gives CASSLGLAVFNEQFF.

The chain is built from TRBV13 and TRBJ2-7; D perhaps matches TRBD1 (5 bases). V lost 5 bases and J 1 base, leaving 15 bases between the germline ends. The CDR3 has 15 amino acids. CDR1 and CDR2 (germline): PRHDT, FYEKMQ (reference sequence). The DNA for the CDR3 is TGTGCCAGCAGCCACCCTTCAGGGTTGTCCTACGAGCAGTACTTC. Its translation is CASSHPSGLSYEQYF.

The CDR3 sequence is CASSRAGIDEQFF. CDR3 DNA: TGTGCCAGCAGCCGAGCGGGAATCGATGAGCAGTTCTTC. The J gene is TRBJ2-1, the V gene TRBV7-2; 7 positions agree with TRBD2. The CDR3 covers 13 residues. Trimming removed 5 bases from V and 8 bases from J; junction bases left unmatched: 6. The germline V gene encodes CDR1 SGHTA and CDR2 FQGNSA.

Ten or more counts support this clonotype. This rearrangement joins TRBV2 to TRBJ2-7, with D perhaps given as TRBD1 or TRBD2 (5 bases each). Trimming stripped 8 bases from V and 3 bases from J, with 8 bases between. Germline loops: CDR1 SNHLY, CDR2 FYNNEI. This CDR3 spans 11 amino acids. CDR3 residues: CASRGLYEQYF. CDR3 bases: TGTGCCAGCCGGGGCCTCTACGAGCAGTACTTC.